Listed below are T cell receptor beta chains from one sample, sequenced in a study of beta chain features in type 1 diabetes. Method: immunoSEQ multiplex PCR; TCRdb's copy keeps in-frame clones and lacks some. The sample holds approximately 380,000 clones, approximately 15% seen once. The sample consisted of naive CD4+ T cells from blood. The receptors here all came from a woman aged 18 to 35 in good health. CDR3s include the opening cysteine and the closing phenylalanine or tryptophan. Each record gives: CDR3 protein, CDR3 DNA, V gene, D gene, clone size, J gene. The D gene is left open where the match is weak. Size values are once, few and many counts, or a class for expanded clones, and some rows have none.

CDR3aa: CASSLAGTGETQYF; CDR3nt: TGTGCCAGCAGCTTAGCCGGGACAGGCGAGACCCAGTACTTC; v_gene: TRBV7-2; d_gene: TRBD1; abundance: few; j_gene: TRBJ2-5
CDR3aa: CASKNLADSYNEQFF; CDR3nt: TGTGCCAGCAAAAACCTAGCCGATTCCTACAATGAGCAGTTCTTC; v_gene: TRBV6-6; d_gene: NA; abundance: few; j_gene: TRBJ2-1
CDR3aa: CASSYSLLGANVLTF; CDR3nt: TGTGCCAGCAGCTACTCCCTCCTCGGGGCCAACGTCCTGACTTTC; v_gene: TRBV7-8; d_gene: NA; abundance: few; j_gene: TRBJ2-6
CDR3aa: CASSFGTNPLNEQFF; CDR3nt: TGTGCCAGCAGCTTCGGGACTAACCCTTTGAATGAGCAGTTCTTC; v_gene: TRBV7-2; d_gene: TRBD2; abundance: NA; j_gene: TRBJ2-1
CDR3aa: CASSEGLAEYNEQFF; CDR3nt: TGTGCCAGCAGTGAGGGACTAGCGGAATACAATGAGCAGTTCTTC; v_gene: TRBV2; d_gene: TRBD2; abundance: few; j_gene: TRBJ2-1
CDR3aa: CASSQSVTGKYEQYF; CDR3nt: TGCGCCAGCAGTCAATCGGTCACAGGGAAGTACGAGCAGTACTTC; v_gene: TRBV23-1; d_gene: NA; abundance: NA; j_gene: TRBJ2-7
CDR3aa: CASSPRGDTEAFF; CDR3nt: TGTGCCAGCTCACCCAGGGGAGACACTGAAGCTTTCTTT; v_gene: TRBV18; d_gene: NA; abundance: NA; j_gene: TRBJ1-1
CDR3aa: CASTQLGQGARETQYF; CDR3nt: TGTGCCAGCACCCAACTGGGACAGGGGGCTCGGGAGACCCAGTACTTC; v_gene: TRBV7-9; d_gene: TRBD1; abundance: NA; j_gene: TRBJ2-5
CDR3aa: CASSLGIRVNEQFF; CDR3nt: TGTGCCAGCAGTTTAGGCATCAGGGTCAATGAGCAGTTCTTC; v_gene: TRBV28; d_gene: NA; abundance: NA; j_gene: TRBJ2-1
CDR3aa: CSDDRVGGYTF; CDR3nt: TGCAGTGATGACAGGGTCGGTGGCTACACCTTC; v_gene: TRBV20-1; d_gene: TRBD1; abundance: NA; j_gene: TRBJ1-2
CDR3aa: CASSPNSAPDTQYF; CDR3nt: TGTGCCAGCAGCCCTAATAGCGCCCCAGATACGCAGTATTTT; v_gene: TRBV7-3; d_gene: NA; abundance: NA; j_gene: TRBJ2-3
CDR3aa: CASSLSGQGITGELFF; CDR3nt: TGTGCCAGCAGCTTATCCGGACAGGGGATCACCGGGGAGCTGTTTTTT; v_gene: TRBV7-8; d_gene: TRBD1; abundance: few; j_gene: TRBJ2-2
CDR3aa: CASTRLGGLQETQYF; CDR3nt: TGTGCCAGCACGCGATTGGGGGGACTCCAAGAGACCCAGTACTTC; v_gene: TRBV7-2; d_gene: NA; abundance: NA; j_gene: TRBJ2-5
CDR3aa: CASQGQGGIEQFF; CDR3nt: TGTGCCAGCCAAGGACAGGGCGGGATTGAGCAGTTCTTC; v_gene: TRBV6-5; d_gene: TRBD1; abundance: NA; j_gene: TRBJ2-1
CDR3aa: CAWSGGQGGEKLFF; CDR3nt: TGTGCCTGGAGTGGAGGACAGGGAGGTGAAAAACTGTTTTTT; v_gene: TRBV30; d_gene: TRBD1; abundance: few; j_gene: TRBJ1-4
CDR3aa: CASSSGTSGRANEQFF; CDR3nt: TGCGCCAGCAGCTCCGGGACTAGCGGGAGGGCCAATGAGCAGTTCTTC; v_gene: TRBV5-1; d_gene: TRBD2; abundance: NA; j_gene: TRBJ2-1
CDR3aa: CASSPSEAHTQYF; CDR3nt: TGTGCCAGCAGTCCATCAGAAGCGCATACGCAGTATTTT; v_gene: TRBV27; d_gene: NA; abundance: few; j_gene: TRBJ2-3
CDR3aa: CASSFHSGLAKNIQYF; CDR3nt: TGTGCCAGCAGTTTCCATAGCGGTCTAGCCAAAAACATTCAGTACTTC; v_gene: TRBV28; d_gene: NA; abundance: NA; j_gene: TRBJ2-4
CDR3aa: CASSQDLSSATYNEQFF; CDR3nt: TGCGCCAGCAGCCAAGATCTAAGCTCCGCTACCTACAATGAGCAGTTCTTC; v_gene: TRBV4-1; d_gene: NA; abundance: NA; j_gene: TRBJ2-1
CDR3aa: CASGDRPNTGELFF; CDR3nt: TGTGCCAGCGGGGACAGACCGAACACCGGGGAGCTGTTTTTT; v_gene: TRBV6-6; d_gene: TRBD1; abundance: few; j_gene: TRBJ2-2
CDR3aa: CASSVAGQGEFYEQYF; CDR3nt: TGTGCCAGCAGCGTCGCCGGGCAGGGTGAATTCTACGAGCAGTACTTC; v_gene: TRBV9; d_gene: NA; abundance: NA; j_gene: TRBJ2-7
CDR3aa: CASSYSGKTYEQYF; CDR3nt: TGTGCCAGCAGTTATAGCGGGAAGACCTACGAGCAGTACTTC; v_gene: TRBV28; d_gene: TRBD2; abundance: NA; j_gene: TRBJ2-7
CDR3aa: CARTSGSHAYEQYF; CDR3nt: TGTGCCCGGACTAGCGGGAGCCACGCCTACGAGCAGTACTTC; v_gene: TRBV30; d_gene: TRBD2; abundance: few; j_gene: TRBJ2-7
CDR3aa: CASRDTGGNQPQHF; CDR3nt: TGTGCCAGCAGGGACACAGGGGGTAATCAGCCCCAGCATTTT; v_gene: TRBV6-1; d_gene: TRBD1; abundance: few; j_gene: TRBJ1-5
CDR3aa: CASSVYTEAFF; CDR3nt: TGTGCCAGCAGTGTTTATACTGAAGCTTTCTTT; v_gene: TRBV2; d_gene: NA; abundance: NA; j_gene: TRBJ1-1
CDR3aa: CASSQVRLAGGSNTGELFF; CDR3nt: TGCGCCAGCAGCCAAGTACGGCTAGCGGGAGGTTCGAACACCGGGGAGCTGTTTTTT; v_gene: TRBV4-1; d_gene: TRBD2; abundance: few; j_gene: TRBJ2-2
CDR3aa: CASSLIRGSDNEQFF; CDR3nt: TGTGCCAGCAGCTTAATACGGGGGTCGGACAATGAGCAGTTCTTC; v_gene: TRBV7-9; d_gene: NA; abundance: few; j_gene: TRBJ2-1
CDR3aa: CARDRPGDGTYEQYF; CDR3nt: TGTGCCAGAGACCGCCCAGGGGACGGAACCTACGAGCAGTACTTC; v_gene: TRBV9; d_gene: NA; abundance: NA; j_gene: TRBJ2-7
CDR3aa: CASSRREIGDTQYF; CDR3nt: TGTGCCAGCAGCCGGAGGGAGATCGGTGATACGCAGTATTTT; v_gene: TRBV7-2; d_gene: NA; abundance: few; j_gene: TRBJ2-3
CDR3aa: CASSHRQAANYGYTF; CDR3nt: TGTGCCAGCAGCCACCGACAGGCCGCTAACTATGGCTACACCTTC; v_gene: TRBV7-3; d_gene: NA; abundance: NA; j_gene: TRBJ1-2
CDR3aa: CASSPRDRVGYTF; CDR3nt: TGTGCCAGCAGCCCCCGGGACAGGGTTGGCTACACCTTC; v_gene: TRBV7-9; d_gene: TRBD1; abundance: NA; j_gene: TRBJ1-2
CDR3aa: CASSSGQSYEQYF; CDR3nt: TGTGCCAGCAGCTCGGGACAGAGCTACGAGCAGTACTTC; v_gene: TRBV28; d_gene: TRBD1; abundance: NA; j_gene: TRBJ2-7
CDR3aa: CSVEVGSSYNEQFF; CDR3nt: TGCAGCGTTGAGGTCGGGAGCTCCTACAATGAGCAGTTCTTC; v_gene: TRBV29-1; d_gene: NA; abundance: NA; j_gene: TRBJ2-1
CDR3aa: CASSFLTGVEKLFF; CDR3nt: TGTGCCAGCAGTTTCTTGACAGGGGTCGAAAAACTGTTTTTT; v_gene: TRBV2; d_gene: TRBD1; abundance: NA; j_gene: TRBJ1-4
CDR3aa: CAWGYDQRATEAFF; CDR3nt: TGTGCCTGGGGCTATGATCAGCGGGCCACTGAAGCTTTCTTT; v_gene: TRBV30; d_gene: NA; abundance: few; j_gene: TRBJ1-1
CDR3aa: CASRIGLAGGPAGELFF; CDR3nt: TGTGCCAGCAGGATCGGACTAGCGGGAGGCCCAGCCGGGGAGCTGTTTTTT; v_gene: TRBV9; d_gene: TRBD2; abundance: few; j_gene: TRBJ2-2
CDR3aa: CASSMTPFYEQYF; CDR3nt: TGTGCCAGTAGTATGACTCCCTTCTACGAGCAGTACTTC; v_gene: TRBV19; d_gene: NA; abundance: NA; j_gene: TRBJ2-7
CDR3aa: CASSPLASGISNTGELFF; CDR3nt: TGTGCCAGCTCACCACTGGCTAGCGGGATTTCGAACACCGGGGAGCTGTTTTTT; v_gene: TRBV18; d_gene: TRBD2; abundance: few; j_gene: TRBJ2-2
CDR3aa: CASSDLSYEQYF; CDR3nt: TGTGCCAGCAGTGACCTCTCCTACGAGCAGTACTTC; v_gene: TRBV2; d_gene: NA; abundance: few; j_gene: TRBJ2-7
CDR3aa: CASQYSNQPQHF; CDR3nt: TGTGCCAGCCAGTATAGCAATCAGCCCCAGCATTTT; v_gene: TRBV6-6; d_gene: NA; abundance: NA; j_gene: TRBJ1-5
CDR3aa: CASSPLRGMGTDTQYF; CDR3nt: TGTGCCAGCAGCCCTCTGAGGGGGATGGGCACAGATACGCAGTATTTT; v_gene: TRBV28; d_gene: NA; abundance: NA; j_gene: TRBJ2-3
CDR3aa: CASSQQKTSASQETQYF; CDR3nt: TGTGCCAGCAGCCAGCAGAAGACTAGCGCTAGCCAAGAGACCCAGTACTTC; v_gene: TRBV4-2; d_gene: TRBD2; abundance: NA; j_gene: TRBJ2-5
CDR3aa: CASVGIGGMNTEAFF; CDR3nt: TGTGCCAGCGTGGGGATTGGGGGCATGAACACTGAAGCTTTCTTT; v_gene: TRBV28; d_gene: NA; abundance: NA; j_gene: TRBJ1-1
CDR3aa: CASSIGGQGARAGELFF; CDR3nt: TGTGCCAGTAGTATAGGAGGACAGGGGGCGAGAGCCGGGGAGCTGTTTTTT; v_gene: TRBV19; d_gene: TRBD1; abundance: NA; j_gene: TRBJ2-2
CDR3aa: CASSLSGGSNEQFF; CDR3nt: TGCGCCAGCAGCTTGTCCGGCGGGAGCAATGAGCAGTTCTTC; v_gene: TRBV5-1; d_gene: TRBD2; abundance: NA; j_gene: TRBJ2-1
CDR3aa: CASSATFLGETQYF; CDR3nt: TGTGCCAGCAGCGCGACATTTCTGGGAGAGACCCAGTACTTC; v_gene: TRBV6-5; d_gene: NA; abundance: NA; j_gene: TRBJ2-5
CDR3aa: CASSQGGLAVGSDEQFF; CDR3nt: TGCGCCAGCAGCCAAGGGGGGCTAGCGGTGGGAAGTGATGAGCAGTTCTTC; v_gene: TRBV4-3; d_gene: NA; abundance: NA; j_gene: TRBJ2-1
CDR3aa: CASRSRAPYEQYF; CDR3nt: TGTGCCAGCAGATCCCGCGCACCCTACGAGCAGTACTTC; v_gene: TRBV6-5; d_gene: NA; abundance: NA; j_gene: TRBJ2-7
CDR3aa: CASWGTNTGELFF; CDR3nt: TGTGCCAGCTGGGGCACCAACACCGGGGAGCTGTTTTTT; v_gene: TRBV28; d_gene: NA; abundance: NA; j_gene: TRBJ2-2